The rows below give T cell receptor beta chains drawn from one sample of a study of radiotherapy plus CTLA-4 blockade in lung cancer. The repertoire was sequenced with immunoSEQ multiplex PCR; TCRdb's copy has only in-frame clones and lacks some. Of 30,000 to 45,000 clones in the sample, roughly 72% were seen once. Here the sequenced sample was peripheral blood, taken from a patient treated with radiotherapy plus ipilimumab. The receptors come from a human donor with non-small cell lung cancer who had stable disease on radiotherapy plus ipilimumab. Each CDR3 is given with its conserved first and last residue. A D gene is named only where the DNA matches it firmly. For some rows the clone size is stated as once, few or many, or as a class when expanded; others skip it.

few,TRBD2,TRBV11-3,TRBJ2-5,CASSSGTSFHAQYF,TGTGCCAGCAGCTCCGGGACTAGCTTTCACGCCCAGTACTTC
.,.,TRBV27,TRBJ2-3,CASSLEGARTDTQYF,TGTGCCAGCAGTTTAGAAGGGGCGAGGACAGATACGCAGTATTTT
.,.,TRBV7-9,TRBJ1-4,CASSGGVQGKLEKLFF,TGTGCCAGCAGCGGGGGCGTCCAGGGAAAGTTGGAAAAACTGTTTTTT
.,.,TRBV18,TRBJ1-1,CASSRTFGETEAFF,TGTGCCAGCTCACGAACGTTCGGGGAGACTGAAGCTTTCTTT
.,TRBD1,TRBV19,TRBJ2-7,CASSKTGGGEQYF,TGTGCCAGTAGTAAGACAGGGGGAGGCGAGCAGTACTTC
.,.,TRBV18,TRBJ2-1,CASSPVQSSYNEQFF,TGTGCCAGCTCACCGGTACAGAGCTCCTACAATGAGCAGTTCTTC
.,.,TRBV6-1,TRBJ2-1,CAGSDRTYNEQFF,TGTGCCGGAAGTGATCGTACCTACAATGAGCAGTTCTTC
few,.,TRBV19,TRBJ2-1,CASSVPGNEQFF,TGTGCCAGTAGCGTCCCAGGCAATGAGCAGTTCTTC
.,.,TRBV7-8,TRBJ1-1,CASSRGGLNTEAFF,TGTGCCAGCAGCCGGGGTGGGTTGAACACTGAAGCTTTCTTT
.,TRBD1,TRBV11-2,TRBJ2-5,CASSAVLQGAWETQYF,TGTGCCAGCAGCGCAGTACTACAGGGGGCATGGGAGACCCAGTACTTC
.,.,TRBV5-4,TRBJ1-1,CASSLVDSGAEAFF,TGTGCCAGCAGCTTGGTAGACTCGGGGGCTGAAGCTTTCTTT
.,.,TRBV18,TRBJ2-3,CASSPPGLSRGTQYF,TGTGCCAGCTCACCACCGGGACTCTCGAGAGGTACGCAGTATTTT
.,.,TRBV23-1,TRBJ2-4,CASSPIQVLAKNIQYF,TGCGCCAGCAGTCCGATACAGGTACTAGCCAAAAACATTCAGTACTTC
.,.,TRBV11-3,TRBJ2-5,CASSLGSETQYF,TGTGCCAGCAGCCTCGGTTCTGAGACCCAGTACTTC
once,TRBD1,TRBV28,TRBJ1-5,CASTHRQGWQPQHF,TGTGCCAGCACCCATCGACAGGGGTGGCAGCCCCAGCATTTT